A single TCR beta chain is shown here with its context. The antigen is undetermined. The sample originates from a study of graft-versus-host responses after intestinal transplantation. Study context: After anti-thymocyte globulin induction, recipients took tacrolimus and steroids for 3 to 4 years.

Clones were read by immunoSEQ multiplex PCR, and TCRdb kept only the in-frame ones, dropping some. Of around 93,000 clones listed, approximately 90% are singletons. Study conclusions and caveats: With peak circulating GvH clone levels came an association with early post-transplant HvG declines.

The specimen was unstimulated CD8+ T cells sorted from spleen or lymph node cells, collected before intestinal transplant. The sequence derives from a human donor who received an intestinal transplant.

CDR3 protein: CASSKGDREHQPQHF. The DNA for the CDR3 is TGTGCCAGCAGCAAGGGGGACAGGGAACATCAGCCCCAGCATTTT. The rearrangement links TRBV7-9 to TRBJ1-5; 9 positions agree with TRBD1. V gave up 5 bases and J gave up 5 bases; unmatched junction bases: 7. The CDR3 sequence is 15 residues long. Germline CDR1 is SEHNR and CDR2 is FQNEAQ (reference sequence).